A single sample is the source of the 31 T cell receptor beta chains below, sequenced in a study of OX40 agonist ivuxolimab in advanced cancers. TCRdb's copy holds only in-frame clones and misses some; the assay was immunoSEQ multiplex PCR. The data show more than 15,000 clones, approximately 78% seen once. The material sequenced was CD4+ or CD8+ T cells sorted from blood, taken in a trial of the OX40 agonist ivuxolimab. These receptor sequences come from an adult with an advanced solid tumor such as melanoma, head and neck, liver or kidney cancer.

The chain couples TRBV28 to TRBJ2-7; perhaps TRBD1 as D (6 bases). Germline V gene sequence: CDR1 MDHEN, CDR2 SYDVKM. With 5 bases removed from V and 11 bases from J, the gap between germline ends came to 16 bases. This CDR3 has 12 amino acids. The CDR3 sequence: CASSNRGFREYF. The CDR3 nucleotides read TGTGCCAGCAGTAATAGGGGGTTCCGAGAGTACTTC. Filled out from reference TRBV28 and TRBJ2-7, the complete variable domain reads DVKVTQSSRYLVKRTGEKVFLECVQDMDHENMFWYRQDPGLGLRLIYFSYDVKMKEKGDIPEGYSVSREKKERFSLILESASTNQTSMYLCASSNRGFREYFGPGTRLTVT.

This sequence joins TRBV15 and TRBJ1-1; possibly TRBD1 for D (5 bases). This CDR3 has 15 residues. Trimming took off 0 bases at V and 0 bases at J, with 8 bases between the two ends. Germline-derived CDR1 and CDR2 are LNHNV and YYDKDF (reference sequence). The CDR3 nucleotides read TGTGCCACCAGCAGAGAGTGGGGCATGAACACTGAAGCTTTCTTT. Amino acid sequence: CATSREWGMNTEAFF.

This clone has a handful of counts. V gene TRBV9 combines with J gene TRBJ2-1; 8 positions agree with TRBD2. Trimming cost V 1 base and J 4 bases; bases outside gene matches: 4. CDR1 SGDLS and CDR2 YYNGEE come from the germline V gene. The CDR3 is 15 amino acids. Written as DNA, the CDR3 is TGTGCCAGCAGCGTAATAAGCGGGAGTTACAATGAGCAGTTCTTC. Translated, it gives CASSVISGSYNEQFF.

V usage is TRBV29-1 and J usage is TRBJ1-1, with D unresolved. The CDR3 totals 13 residues. CDR1 SQVTM and CDR2 ANQGSEA come from the germline V gene. V lost 7 bases and J 6 bases, leaving 18 bases between the germline ends. CDR3 sequence: CSEHPYRAPEAFF. The CDR3 DNA reads as TGCAGCGAGCACCCCTACAGAGCCCCTGAAGCTTTCTTT.

This chain connects TRBV5-4 to TRBJ1-2; no reliable D call. Germline CDR1 and CDR2: SGHNT and YYREEE (reference sequence). Trimming left V 4 bases short and J 0 bases short, with 10 bases between. CDR3 length: 14 residues. The CDR3, as DNA: TGTGCCAGCAGCAACGGGGAGCCTAACTATGGCTACACCTTC. This gives the protein CASSNGEPNYGYTF. Full variable domain (missing parts from reference TRBV5-4 and TRBJ1-2): ETGVTQSPTHLIKTRGQQVTLRCSSQSGHNTVSWYQQALGQGPQFIFQYYREEENGRGNFPPRFSGLQFPNYSSELNVNALELDDSALYLCASSNGEPNYGYTFGSGTRLTVV.

This clone was seen a few times. The chain is built from TRBV4-3 and TRBJ2-1; D not resolved. V was cut by 1 base and J by 4 bases, with 17 bases left in between. Germline V gene lookup returns CDR1 LGHNA and CDR2 YSLEER. This CDR3 has 17 amino acids. The DNA of the CDR3 is TGCGCCAGCAGCCAAGCCCTCCTTCTCAACCAATACAATGAGCAGTTCTTC. As protein: CASSQALLLNQYNEQFF.

The chain combines TRBV29-1 with TRBJ1-3; no firm D call. The CDR3 covers 13 residues. Germline assignment: CDR1 SQVTM and CDR2 ANQGSEA. Between the trimmed V and J ends, which lost 4 bases and 3 bases, there was a span of 10 bases. The CDR3 coding sequence is TGCAGCGTTGTGTCCGGGGTTGGAAACACCATATATTTT. Protein product: CSVVSGVGNTIYF.

The chain joins TRBV28 to TRBJ2-7; TRBD1 aligns across 9 bases. Germline V lookup: CDR1 MDHEN, CDR2 SYDVKM. The CDR3 covers 15 residues. The trim removed 3 bases at V and 2 bases at J, leaving 5 bases unmatched. The CDR3 nucleotides are TGTGCCAGCAGTTTTGGGACAGGGTATGCCTACGAGCAGTACTTC. Translated, it gives CASSFGTGYAYEQYF.

The gene calls are TRBV9 and TRBJ2-7; D is possibly TRBD2 (6 bases). Germline CDR1 is SGDLS and CDR2 is YYNGEE. V lost 0 bases and J lost 6, with 13 bases in between. CDR3 length equals 14 residues. The CDR3 sequence: CASSVAGIGGEQYF. CDR3 in DNA: TGTGCCAGCAGCGTAGCCGGGATCGGGGGCGAGCAGTACTTC.

This chain links TRBV29-1 with TRBJ2-3; D ambiguous. The length of the CDR3 is 12 residues. Trimming removed 3 bases from V and 2 bases from J, with 6 bases in between. Germline assignment: CDR1 SQVTM and CDR2 ANQGSEA. The CDR3 nucleotides read TGCAGCGTTGACAGCTTCACAGATACGCAGTATTTT. Its protein product is CSVDSFTDTQYF.

The chain employs TRBV6-1 and TRBJ1-2; 10 bases fit TRBD1. CDR1 and CDR2 (germline): MNHNS, SASEGT. This CDR3 contains 16 residues. Unmatched junction bases numbered 6, after V lost 3 bases and J lost 2 bases. The CDR3 sequence: CASSDLGQGENYGYTF. CDR3 bases: TGTGCCAGCAGTGATCTTGGACAGGGGGAGAACTATGGCTACACCTTC.

By sample fraction, this clone is medium-sized. The chain links TRBV10-2 to TRBJ2-1; 7 nucleotides agree with TRBD1. Germline CDR1 and CDR2: WSHSY and SAAADI. The CDR3 contains 19 residues. V lost 4 bases, J lost 0 bases, and 15 bases stayed unmatched. CDR3 in DNA: TGCGCCAGCAGTGTTGACAGGGAAGGACGTGGTAGCTCCTACAATGAGCAGTTCTTC. Its protein product is CASSVDREGRGSSYNEQFF.

The rearrangement uses TRBV5-1 and TRBJ2-7; perhaps TRBD2 as D (5 bases). The V and J ends lost 2 bases and 6 bases respectively, with 12 bases between them. The CDR3 spans 13 residues. Germline assignment: CDR1 SGHRS and CDR2 YFSETQ. The CDR3: CASSFSVEGEQYF. CDR3 nucleotides: TGCGCCAGCAGCTTTTCTGTCGAGGGCGAGCAGTACTTC. Supplemented by reference TRBV5-1 and TRBJ2-7, the full variable domain reads KAGVTQTPRYLIKTRGQQVTLSCSPISGHRSVSWYQQTPGQGLQFLFEYFSETQRNKGNFPGRFSGRQFSNSRSEMNVSTLELGDSALYLCASSFSVEGEQYFGPGTRLTVT.

The genes are TRBV7-9 and TRBJ2-7; 9 bases map to TRBD2. Germline CDR1 reads SEHNR; CDR2 reads FQNEAQ (reference sequence). The CDR3 has 13 amino acids. Trimming at V came to 8 bases and at J to 5 bases, leaving 7 bases not matched to a gene. The CDR3 reads CASAGGPLDEQYF. The CDR3, as DNA: TGTGCCAGCGCGGGAGGGCCCCTGGACGAGCAGTACTTC.

The chain is built from TRBV9 and TRBJ2-7; TRBD2 might be the D (6 bases). CDR1 and CDR2 (germline): SGDLS, YYNGEE. CDR3 length: 15 residues. V lost 0 bases to trimming and J lost 5 bases, with 15 bases between them. CDR3 sequence: CASSVGRGGVDEQYF. The CDR3 bases are TGTGCCAGCAGCGTAGGGAGGGGTGGGGTTGACGAGCAGTACTTC. Filled out from reference TRBV9 and TRBJ2-7, the complete variable domain reads DSGVTQTPKHLITATGQRVTLRCSPRSGDLSVYWYQQSLDQGLQFLIQYYNGEERAKGNILERFSAQQFPDLHSELNLSSLELGDSALYFCASSVGRGGVDEQYFGPGTRLTVT.

V and J are TRBV9 and TRBJ2-3; possibly TRBD2 for D (5 bases). Per the germline V gene, CDR1 is SGDLS and CDR2 is YYNGEE. V was trimmed by 0 bases and J by 3 bases, leaving 8 bases between them. CDR3 size: 14 residues. For the CDR3, the DNA is TGTGCCAGCAGCGTAGTCCCGGGGACAGATACGCAGTATTTT. The encoded protein is CASSVVPGTDTQYF. Together with reference TRBV9 and TRBJ2-3, the CDR3 gives the full variable domain: DSGVTQTPKHLITATGQRVTLRCSPRSGDLSVYWYQQSLDQGLQFLIQYYNGEERAKGNILERFSAQQFPDLHSELNLSSLELGDSALYFCASSVVPGTDTQYFGPGTRLTVL.

This chain links TRBV28 with TRBJ2-3, with 7 bases lining up with TRBD2. CDR3 length equals 15 residues. The V gene's germline CDR1 is MDHEN and CDR2 SYDVKM. V shed 1 base and J 1 base; nucleotides not matched to a gene: 2. Here the CDR3 reads CASSLSREGTDTQYF. For the CDR3, the DNA is TGTGCCAGCAGTTTATCACGGGAGGGCACAGATACGCAGTATTTT. Drawing the rest from reference TRBV28 and TRBJ2-3, the complete variable domain is DVKVTQSSRYLVKRTGEKVFLECVQDMDHENMFWYRQDPGLGLRLIYFSYDVKMKEKGDIPEGYSVSREKKERFSLILESASTNQTSMYLCASSLSREGTDTQYFGPGTRLTVL.

Of note for this clone: Other DNA sequences in the same sample also yield this CDR3. V is TRBV28 and J is TRBJ1-5, with TRBD1 matching 7 bases. The CDR3 runs 15 residues. Looked up from germline, CDR1 is MDHEN and CDR2 is SYDVKM. J was trimmed by 6 bases and V by 3 bases; bases with no gene match: 8. This CDR3 is CASSFRGEGGQPQHF. The CDR3 DNA is TGTGCCAGCAGTTTCAGGGGGGAGGGGGGTCAGCCCCAGCATTTT.

The chain combines TRBV5-5 with TRBJ2-7; a weak D match, TRBD1 (5 bases). This CDR3 contains 16 residues. V was cut by 1 base and J by 0 bases, with 14 bases left in between. CDR1 and CDR2 from the germline V gene are SGHKS and YYEKEE (reference sequence). CDR3 bases: TGTGCCAGCAGCTTGCGTCACAGGCCCTACTCCTACGAGCAGTACTTC. The encoded protein is CASSLRHRPYSYEQYF.

This clone was seen only once. The chain couples TRBV27 to TRBJ2-1; 7 positions match TRBD2. Germline trimming cut 2 bases from V and 2 bases from J; bases unmatched to any gene: 6. Germline V lookup: CDR1 MNHEY, CDR2 SMNVEV (reference sequence). This CDR3 is built from 16 residues. The CDR3 DNA is TGTGCCAGCAGTTTACGGCTAGCGGACCCCTACAATGAGCAGTTCTTC. Translating it yields CASSLRLADPYNEQFF.

The gene calls are TRBV6-6 and TRBJ2-5; D is unclear. The germline gives CDR1 MNHNY, CDR2 SVGAGI (reference sequence). This CDR3 has 14 amino acids. Trimming stripped 4 bases from V and 5 bases from J, with 14 bases between. Here the CDR3 reads CASSFNRGPETQYF. In DNA, the CDR3 is TGTGCCAGCAGTTTCAACCGAGGACCCGAGACCCAGTACTTC.

The genes are TRBV5-4 and TRBJ2-3; D call uncertain. The germline CDR1 and CDR2 sequences are SGHNT and YYREEE (reference sequence). The CDR3 extends over 14 amino acids. The ends were cut back, 4 bases at V and 0 bases at J, with 9 bases in the middle. The CDR3, as DNA: TGTGCCAGCAGCCTTTCAACTAGCACAGATACGCAGTATTTT. It codes for CASSLSTSTDTQYF.

The gene calls are TRBV7-6 and TRBJ1-1; no firm D call. Per germline, CDR1 SGHVS and CDR2 FNYEAQ. This CDR3 spans 14 amino acids. Trimming removed 1 base from V and 1 base from J, with 7 bases in between. The CDR3 DNA is TGTGCCAGCAGCTTAGGCCAGGCGAACACTGAAGCTTTCTTT. Translation gives CASSLGQANTEAFF.

The chain couples TRBV6-6 to TRBJ2-1; no definite D call. Germline V lookup: CDR1 MNHNY, CDR2 SVGAGI (reference sequence). The CDR3 covers 14 residues. With 2 bases removed from V and 2 bases from J, the gap between germline ends came to 7 bases. CDR3 residues: CASSYGDTYNEQFF. The CDR3 DNA sequence: TGTGCCAGCAGTTACGGGGATACCTACAATGAGCAGTTCTTC.

This sequence joins TRBV5-4 and TRBJ2-1; 7 positions match TRBD1. CDR3 length: 11 residues. V shed 1 base, J shed 12 bases, and the junction held 1 base outside the gene matches. Germline values: CDR1 SGHNT, CDR2 YYREEE (reference sequence). The chain's CDR3 is CASSLSGGQFF. The DNA of the CDR3 is TGTGCCAGCAGCTTGTCAGGGGGGCAGTTCTTC. Supplemented by reference TRBV5-4 and TRBJ2-1, the full variable domain reads ETGVTQSPTHLIKTRGQQVTLRCSSQSGHNTVSWYQQALGQGPQFIFQYYREEENGRGNFPPRFSGLQFPNYSSELNVNALELDDSALYLCASSLSGGQFFGPGTRLTVL.

As to this clone: Other DNA sequences in this sample translate to the same CDR3. The chain carries TRBV7-6 and TRBJ2-7; tentatively, D is TRBD1 or TRBD2 (5 bases each). Germline V gives CDR1 SGHVS, CDR2 FNYEAQ. The V end was cut by 5 bases, the J end by 3 bases, with 11 bases between. This CDR3 region has 13 residues. DNA of the CDR3: TGTGCCAGCAGCAAGGGACCTAACTACGAGCAGTACTTC. This translates into CASSKGPNYEQYF.

The chain combines TRBV29-1 with TRBJ1-1; tentatively, D is TRBD1 (5 bases). There are 13 residues in the CDR3. Germline loops: CDR1 SQVTM, CDR2 ANQGSEA. The V and J ends lost 7 bases and 3 bases respectively, with 15 bases between them. The CDR3 nucleotides read TGCAGCGCTGACAGTTCGGGGGACACTGAAGCTTTCTTT. It yields the protein CSADSSGDTEAFF.

CDR3 sequence: CASSLVGGVGTDTQYF. The DNA of the CDR3 is TGTGCCAGCAGCTTAGTCGGTGGGGTGGGCACAGATACGCAGTATTTT. The chain links TRBV11-2 to TRBJ2-3, with unresolved D. The germline V gene encodes CDR1 SGHAT and CDR2 FQNNGV. The V and J ends lost 1 base and 1 base respectively, with 12 bases between them. CDR3 length: 16 amino acids.

This chain joins TRBV5-1 and TRBJ2-3, with a possible D match to TRBD1 (6 bases). This CDR3 region has 17 residues. Germline values: CDR1 SGHRS, CDR2 YFSETQ. V was shortened by 2 bases and J by 0 bases, with 16 bases between the two germline ends. CDR3 nucleotide sequence: TGCGCCAGCAGCTTCGGCCCTTCAAGGGGGAGCACAGATACGCAGTATTTT. Translated, it gives CASSFGPSRGSTDTQYF.

V is TRBV11-2 and J is TRBJ1-2, with 7 bases fitting TRBD1. V lost 5 bases and J lost 5; bases outside the gene matches: 11. Germline CDR1 and CDR2: SGHAT and FQNNGV. This CDR3 has 15 amino acids. DNA for the CDR3: TGTGCCAGCAGCCCAGCCGGGACAGTCCTTTATGGCTACACCTTC. Protein product: CASSPAGTVLYGYTF.

This clone appeared a few times. The V call is TRBV5-8, the J call TRBJ1-5; the D is unclear. Trimming pared 2 bases from V and 8 bases from J, leaving 14 bases between. There are 14 residues in the CDR3. Germline assignment: CDR1 SGHTS and CDR2 YDEGEE. CDR3 protein: CASSFNGPSEPQHF. The CDR3 coding sequence is TGTGCCAGCAGCTTTAATGGCCCCAGCGAGCCCCAGCATTTT.